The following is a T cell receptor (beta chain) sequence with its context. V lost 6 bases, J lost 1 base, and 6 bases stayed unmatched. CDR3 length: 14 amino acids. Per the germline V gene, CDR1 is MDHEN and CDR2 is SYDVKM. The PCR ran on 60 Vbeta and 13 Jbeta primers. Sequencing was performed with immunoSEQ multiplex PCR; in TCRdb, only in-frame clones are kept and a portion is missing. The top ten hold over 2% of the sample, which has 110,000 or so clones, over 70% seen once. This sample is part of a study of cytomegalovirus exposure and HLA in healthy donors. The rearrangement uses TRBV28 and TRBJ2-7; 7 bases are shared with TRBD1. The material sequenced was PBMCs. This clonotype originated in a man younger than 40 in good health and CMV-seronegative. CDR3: CASSPTGFSYEQYF. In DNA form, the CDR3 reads TGTGCCAGCAGCCCGACAGGGTTTTCCTACGAGCAGTACTTC.